The sequence of this T cell receptor (beta chain) was determined in a study of OX40 agonist ivuxolimab in advanced cancers. In terms of the full investigation: Ivuxolimab was a fully human IgG2 agonistic monoclonal antibody targeting the costimulatory receptor OX40 (CD134). Intravenous ivuxolimab was administered to patients every 2 weeks at six dose levels: 0.01, 0.1, 0.3, 1.5, 3 and 10 mg/kg. Among the roughly 54 dose-escalation patients, some 20 had hepatocellular carcinoma, approximately 15 melanoma, 9 renal cell carcinoma and 9 head and neck cancer. A male proportion of 70% to 90% and a mean age of 60 years, ranging from 23 to 79, were recorded for the dose-escalation cohort. Prior anti-PD-1, anti-PD-L1 or anti-CTLA-4 therapy was permitted, and 40% of dose-escalation patients had received checkpoint inhibitors. Partial responses occurred in three dose-escalation patients, of whom one had hepatocellular carcinoma and two had cutaneous melanoma. The purpose of peripheral TCRbeta sequencing was to test whether ivuxolimab changed TCR sequence diversity and led to clonal T-cell expansion. The paper covers the monotherapy dose-escalation part of the phase I ivuxolimab trial, which included N ≈ 50 patients. The research as a whole found: In partial responders in the 0.1-3.0 mg/kg groups, normalized peripheral clonal expansion was found to be among the lowest, especially among CD8+ T cells. Antigen specificity was not determined for the clonally expanded peripheral T cells. After ivuxolimab, expanded clones were on average more numerous among CD8+ T cells than among CD4+ T cells. Low levels of normalized T-cell clonal expansion were also seen in some patients who did not respond. At doses of 0.1 to 3.0 mg/kg, clonal expansion of both CD4+ and CD8+ T cells in blood was seen between baseline and week 6.

For sequencing of the TCRbeta CDR3 region, genomic DNA was extracted from the sorted cells. The immunoSEQ Assay was used to sequence the TCRbeta CDR3 regions. TCRdb stores this immuneACCESS table with in-frame sequences only. Part of the clones is absent; in the studies checked, under half of the shortfall reflects unresolved V genes, and no reason is known for the rest. The sample table holds about 36,000 clones, of which approximately 79% were seen once. Clones ranked in the top ten supply approximately 10% of the sample. About this clone itself: Its recognized antigen is unknown. The record has no base qualities; no much larger clone is one base away.

Patients with a history of autoimmune disease or receiving systemic immunosuppression were excluded from the trial. Peripheral blood for TCR sequencing was collected from all dose cohorts at baseline, on cycle 4 day 1, and on cycle 7 day 1. Samples were obtained from an open-label, multicenter, first-in-human phase I dose-escalation trial of ivuxolimab. Adults with locally advanced or metastatic head and neck squamous cell, hepatocellular, melanoma or renal cell carcinoma were enrolled in the trial. Before TCR sequencing, CD4+ T cells and CD8+ T cells from peripheral blood were sorted into separate populations. CDR1 LNHDA and CDR2 SQIVND are derived from the germline V gene (reference sequence). The V and J ends are trimmed by 6 bases and 0 bases, leaving 12 bases between them. There are 15 amino acids in the CDR3, from cysteine to phenylalanine inclusive. This entry keeps only the CDR3 DNA: 45 bases, framed from base 1.

The chain employs TRBV19 and TRBJ1-5; no D gene call is confident. The TCR was taken from an adult with an advanced solid tumor such as melanoma, head and neck, liver or kidney cancer. The input for sequencing was CD4+ or CD8+ T cells sorted from blood, taken in a trial of the OX40 agonist ivuxolimab. Read as DNA, the sequence is TGTGCCAGTAGGGTCGCCGTCGGTAGCAATCAGCCCCAGCATTTT. The translation is CASRVAVGSNQPQHF. With all but the CDR3 taken from the reference TRBV19 and TRBJ1-5 genes, the full variable domain is: DGGITQSPKYLFRKEGQNVTLSCEQNLNHDAMYWYRQDPGQGLRLIYYSQIVNDFQKGDIAEGYSVSREKKESFPLTVTSAQKNPTAFYLCASRVAVGSNQPQHFGDGTRLSIL.